These 12 T cell receptor beta chains were all obtained from the same sample, sequenced in a study of memory CD8 T cells in hepatitis C reinfection. Repertoires were generated with immunoSEQ multiplex PCR, while TCRdb's copy carries only in-frame clones and drops some. The repertoire includes just over 45,000 clones, 85% to 90% of them detected once, and 0.6% to 0.85% sits in the top ten. Specified time point: late/post reinfection, 12 to 24 weeks after detection. The sorted cells went straight to TCR sequencing with no prior in vitro expansion. Sequenced material: naive CD8+ T cells sorted from blood. All receptors derive from a man in his late teens or twenties with hepatitis C virus infection.

The chain joins TRBV27 to TRBJ2-2; 11 bases fit TRBD2. The CDR3 loop spans 19 amino acids. Germline CDR1 is MNHEY and CDR2 is SMNVEV (reference sequence). V lost 5 bases, J lost 3 bases, and 14 bases stayed unmatched. Here the CDR3 reads CASSPWSSGGLEHTGELFF. Here the CDR3 DNA reads TGTGCCAGCAGTCCCTGGTCTAGCGGGGGGCTTGAGCACACCGGGGAGCTGTTTTTT.

The rearrangement links TRBV9 to TRBJ2-2, with 7 positions matching TRBD1. The ends lost 1 base at V and 7 bases at J; junction bases unmatched: 7. This CDR3 has 15 amino acids. Germline V CDR1 and CDR2: SGDLS, YYNGEE. CDR3 residues: CASSVSRGLGGELFF. The CDR3, as DNA: TGTGCCAGCAGCGTATCCAGGGGGTTGGGCGGGGAGCTGTTTTTT.

The chain is built from TRBV15 and TRBJ2-1; 9 nucleotides align to TRBD1. V lost 0 bases and J lost 10; bases outside the gene matches: 13. This CDR3 comprises 17 residues. Germline V gives CDR1 LNHNV, CDR2 YYDKDF (reference sequence). This CDR3 reads CATSRDPGQGPFREQFF. CDR3 nucleotide sequence: TGTGCCACCAGCAGAGATCCGGGACAGGGACCCTTTAGGGAGCAGTTCTTC.

The rearrangement joins TRBV28 to TRBJ1-2; the D gene is possibly TRBD1 (5 bases). This CDR3 has 15 residues. CDR1 is MDHEN, CDR2 SYDVKM, per germline. Trimming stripped 6 bases from V and 4 bases from J, with 18 bases between. CDR3 in amino acids: CASSPPQGTGYGYTF. In DNA form, the CDR3 reads TGTGCCAGCAGCCCTCCCCAGGGTACTGGCTATGGCTACACCTTC.

The chain recombines TRBV6-6 with TRBJ2-5; 12 nucleotides agree with TRBD2. The ends lost 4 bases at V and 5 bases at J; junction bases unmatched: 5. CDR3 length: 15 amino acids. The V gene's germline CDR1 is MNHNY and CDR2 SVGAGI (reference sequence). The CDR3 nucleotides read TGTGCCAGCAGTTCCCTAGCGGGGGGGCATGAGACCCAGTACTTC. Translation gives CASSSLAGGHETQYF.

The V call is TRBV12-5, the J call TRBJ1-1; TRBD1 matches 8 bases. The V segment lost 6 bases and the J segment 1 base; nucleotides outside the gene matches: 4. The CDR3 runs to 14 residues. Germline V gives CDR1 LGHNT, CDR2 FRNRAP. The CDR3 region is CASGAGGGNTEAFF. CDR3 nucleotide sequence: TGTGCTAGTGGGGCAGGGGGCGGGAACACTGAAGCTTTCTTT.

The CDR3 protein is CASNTQGTTEAFF. The CDR3 nucleotides read TGTGCCAGCAACACACAGGGAACGACTGAAGCTTTCTTT. This chain connects TRBV11-2 to TRBJ1-1, with D possibly matching TRBD1 (6 bases). V dropped 7 bases and J dropped 5 bases, with 14 bases sitting between them. The CDR3 extends over 13 amino acids. CDR1 SGHAT and CDR2 FQNNGV come from the germline V gene.

The genes are TRBV29-1 and TRBJ2-1; TRBD1 matches 9 bases. Germline loops: CDR1 SQVTM, CDR2 ANQGSEA. The CDR3 has 13 amino acids. V shed 7 bases and J 4 bases; nucleotides not matched to a gene: 5. In DNA, the CDR3 is TGCAGCGGCCGGGACAGGGATTACAATGAGCAGTTCTTC. Translation: CSGRDRDYNEQFF.

Concerning this clone: In the same sample, other DNA sequences code for this CDR3. This chain connects TRBV5-4 to TRBJ2-7; tentative D call: TRBD2 (6 bases). This CDR3 is built from 13 residues. Germline CDR1 SGHNT, CDR2 YYREEE (reference sequence). V was pared by 5 bases and J by 6 bases, with 15 bases between. The CDR3 coding sequence is TGTGCCAGCAGTTTAGGAGGGGCCAGCGAGCAGTACGTC. Protein product: CASSLGGASEQYV.

The chain carries TRBV5-8 and TRBJ2-2, with a weak D call TRBD1 (7 bases). V was trimmed by 0 bases and J by 3 bases, leaving 12 bases between them. The CDR3 runs 16 residues. Germline V gives CDR1 SGHTS, CDR2 YDEGEE. The CDR3 loop reads CASSLVAGGYTGELFF. In nucleotides, the CDR3 is TGTGCCAGCAGCTTGGTCGCAGGGGGGTACACCGGGGAGCTGTTTTTT.

J is TRBJ2-1 and V is TRBV5-1, with 11 bases aligning to TRBD2. V trimming: 3 bases; J trimming: 4 bases; junction bases outside the gene matches: 3. In germline, CDR1 is SGHRS, CDR2 YFSETQ. The CDR3 covers 15 residues. The CDR3 bases are TGCGCCAGCAGCTCCAGACTAGCGGGATACAATGAGCAGTTCTTC. Residues: CASSSRLAGYNEQFF.

The chain is built from TRBV6-5 and TRBJ1-5; D is unclear. Germline-derived CDR1 and CDR2 are MNHEY and SVGAGI. The CDR3 extends over 16 amino acids. Trimming left V 0 bases short and J 2 bases short, with 11 bases between. CDR3 coding DNA: TGTGCCAGCAGTTACTCGGCCGTCGGGGGCAATCAGCCCCAGCATTTT. Its protein product is CASSYSAVGGNQPQHF.